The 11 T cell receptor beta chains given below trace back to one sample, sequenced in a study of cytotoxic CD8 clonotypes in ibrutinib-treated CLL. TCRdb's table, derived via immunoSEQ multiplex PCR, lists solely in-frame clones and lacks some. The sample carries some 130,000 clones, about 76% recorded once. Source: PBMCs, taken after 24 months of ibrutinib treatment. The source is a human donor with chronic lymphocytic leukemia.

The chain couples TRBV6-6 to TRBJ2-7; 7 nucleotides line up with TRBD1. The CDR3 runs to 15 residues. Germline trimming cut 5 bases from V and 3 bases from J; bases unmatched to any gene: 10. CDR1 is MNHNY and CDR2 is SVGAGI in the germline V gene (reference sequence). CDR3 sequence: CASSSAGTEHYEQYF. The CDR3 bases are TGTGCCAGCAGTAGCGCCGGGACAGAACACTACGAGCAGTACTTC.

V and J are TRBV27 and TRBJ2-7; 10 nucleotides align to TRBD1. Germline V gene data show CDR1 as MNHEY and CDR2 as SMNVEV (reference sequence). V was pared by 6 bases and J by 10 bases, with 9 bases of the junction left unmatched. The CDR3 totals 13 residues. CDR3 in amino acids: CASRRQGALVQYF. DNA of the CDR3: TGTGCCAGCAGAAGACAGGGGGCGCTTGTTCAGTACTTC.

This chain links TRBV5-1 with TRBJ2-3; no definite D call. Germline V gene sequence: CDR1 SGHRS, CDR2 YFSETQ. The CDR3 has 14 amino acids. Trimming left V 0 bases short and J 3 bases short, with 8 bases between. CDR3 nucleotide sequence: TGCGCCAGCAGCTTGGCGTGGCTGACAGATACGCAGTATTTT. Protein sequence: CASSLAWLTDTQYF. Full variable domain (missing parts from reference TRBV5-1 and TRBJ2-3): KAGVTQTPRYLIKTRGQQVTLSCSPISGHRSVSWYQQTPGQGLQFLFEYFSETQRNKGNFPGRFSGRQFSNSRSEMNVSTLELGDSALYLCASSLAWLTDTQYFGPGTRLTVL.

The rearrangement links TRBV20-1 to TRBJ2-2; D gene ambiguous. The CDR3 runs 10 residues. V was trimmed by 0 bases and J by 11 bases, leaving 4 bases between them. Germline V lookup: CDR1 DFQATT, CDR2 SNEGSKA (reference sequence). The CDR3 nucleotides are TGCAGTGCTAGAGACGGCGAGCTGTTTTTT. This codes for CSARDGELFF.

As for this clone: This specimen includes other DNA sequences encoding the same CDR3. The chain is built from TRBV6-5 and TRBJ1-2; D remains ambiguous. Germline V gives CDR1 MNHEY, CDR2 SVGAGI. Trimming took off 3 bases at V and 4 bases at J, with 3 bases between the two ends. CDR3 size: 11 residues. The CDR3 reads CASSYGYGYTF. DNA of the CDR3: TGTGCCAGCAGTTATGGCTATGGCTACACCTTC.

The CDR3 sequence is CASSVGQGYTEAFF. The CDR3 DNA reads TGCGCCAGCAGCGTGGGACAGGGGTACACTGAAGCTTTCTTT. V gene TRBV5-1 combines with J gene TRBJ1-1; 10 nucleotides align to TRBD1. Germline loops: CDR1 SGHRS, CDR2 YFSETQ. The CDR3 runs 14 residues. Unmatched junction bases numbered 3, after V lost 4 bases and J lost 3 bases.

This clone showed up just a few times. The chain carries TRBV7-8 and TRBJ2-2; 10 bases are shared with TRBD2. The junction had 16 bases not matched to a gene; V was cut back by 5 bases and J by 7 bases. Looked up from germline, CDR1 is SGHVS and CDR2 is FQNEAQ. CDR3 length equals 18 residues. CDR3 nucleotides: TGTGCCAGCAGCCCCCACCGGCTAGCGGGAGTGGTCGGCGGGGAGCTGTTTTTT. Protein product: CASSPHRLAGVVGGELFF.

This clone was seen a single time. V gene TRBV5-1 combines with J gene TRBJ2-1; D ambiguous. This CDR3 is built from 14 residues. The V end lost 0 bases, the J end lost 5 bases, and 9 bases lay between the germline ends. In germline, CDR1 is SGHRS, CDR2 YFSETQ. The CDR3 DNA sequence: TGCGCCAGCAGCTTGGGGCGCCTAAACAATGAGCAGTTCTTC. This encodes CASSLGRLNNEQFF. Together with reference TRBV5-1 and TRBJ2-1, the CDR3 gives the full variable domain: KAGVTQTPRYLIKTRGQQVTLSCSPISGHRSVSWYQQTPGQGLQFLFEYFSETQRNKGNFPGRFSGRQFSNSRSEMNVSTLELGDSALYLCASSLGRLNNEQFFGPGTRLTVL.

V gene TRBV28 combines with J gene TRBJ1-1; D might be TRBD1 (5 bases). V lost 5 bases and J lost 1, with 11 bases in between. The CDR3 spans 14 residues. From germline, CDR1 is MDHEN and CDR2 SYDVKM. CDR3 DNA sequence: TGTGCCAGCAGTCCAGGGTCCGCGAACACTGAAGCTTTCTTT. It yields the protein CASSPGSANTEAFF.

The CDR3 protein is CAISDQTGTGGAVEQYF. The CDR3 DNA follows: TGTGCCATCAGTGACCAGACCGGGACAGGGGGGGCCGTGGAGCAGTACTTC. This chain joins TRBV10-3 and TRBJ2-7; 11 bases align to TRBD1. V was pared by 3 bases and J by 7 bases, with 14 bases of the junction left unmatched. CDR1 is ENHRY and CDR2 is SYGVKD in the germline V gene. CDR3 size: 17 residues.

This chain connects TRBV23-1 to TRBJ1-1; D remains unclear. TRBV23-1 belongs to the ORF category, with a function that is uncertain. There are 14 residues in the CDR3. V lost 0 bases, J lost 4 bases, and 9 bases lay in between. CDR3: CASSQSGRFTEAFF. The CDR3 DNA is TGCGCCAGCAGTCAATCAGGCAGGTTCACTGAAGCTTTCTTT.